The 29 T cell receptor beta chains below all came from one sample that was sequenced in a study of blood T cell repertoires in COVID-19. The protocol was immunoSEQ multiplex PCR, while the TCRdb copy is restricted to in-frame clones and leaves out a portion. The repertoire holds around 250,000 clones, with 80% to 90% as singletons. The specimen was PBMCs or T cells enriched from blood (not recorded which). The receptor set was obtained from a woman between 35 and 50 years old who had been exposed to COVID-19.

This clone was observed once. This CDR3 is also generated by other DNA sequences in the sample. The V call is TRBV3-1 (or the pseudogene TRBV3-2), the J call TRBJ1-5; the match to TRBD1 covers 7 bases. J gave up 3 bases and V 1 base, and 3 bases lay outside the gene matches. CDR3 length: 15 residues. Germline V lookup: CDR1 LGHDT, CDR2 YNNKEL (reference sequence). The CDR3 loop reads CASSQGTGSNQPQHF. In DNA form, the CDR3 reads TGTGCCAGCAGCCAAGGGACAGGTTCCAATCAGCCCCAGCATTTT.

The gene calls are TRBV28 and TRBJ2-7; D may be TRBD1 (5 bases). Germline lookup yields CDR1 MDHEN and CDR2 SYDVKM. V was clipped by 10 bases and J by 3 bases, with 10 bases between them. The CDR3 covers 11 residues. The CDR3 DNA is TGTGCCATAGGAGACAGCTACGAGCAGTACGTC. It is translated as CAIGDSYEQYV.

The genes are TRBV28 and TRBJ1-6; maybe TRBD1 (5 bases). Germline loops: CDR1 MDHEN, CDR2 SYDVKM. This CDR3 comprises 19 residues. Trimming took 4 bases from V and 5 from J, leaving 24 bases between them. The CDR3 nucleotides are TGTGCCAGCAGTTCCCCGGGGGTTGCGGTAGCCCGGGATAATTCACCCCTCCACTTT. Its translation: CASSSPGVAVARDNSPLHF.

This clone was picked up a small number of times. The J gene is TRBJ1-2, the V gene TRBV5-1; possibly TRBD1 for D (5 bases). This CDR3 region has 14 residues. The ends were cut back, 3 bases at V and 7 bases at J, with 16 bases in the middle. Germline V lookup: CDR1 SGHRS, CDR2 YFSETQ. The CDR3 nucleotides are TGCGCCAGCAGCTCGACCTTGGGGGGAATTGGCTACACCTTC. It codes for CASSSTLGGIGYTF. The entire variable domain, with the rest obtained from reference TRBV5-1 and TRBJ1-2, is as follows: KAGVTQTPRYLIKTRGQQVTLSCSPISGHRSVSWYQQTPGQGLQFLFEYFSETQRNKGNFPGRFSGRQFSNSRSEMNVSTLELGDSALYLCASSSTLGGIGYTFGSGTRLTVV.

The V gene is TRBV28, the J gene TRBJ1-6; 7 bases fit TRBD1. This CDR3 contains 18 residues. In germline, CDR1 is MDHEN, CDR2 SYDVKM. V was pared by 6 bases and J by 2 bases, with 13 bases of the junction left unmatched. Here the CDR3 reads CASSPVATGATYNSPLHF. The CDR3 nucleotides are TGTGCCAGCAGCCCAGTGGCTACAGGGGCAACCTATAATTCACCCCTCCACTTT.

The chain carries TRBV28 and TRBJ2-7, with D possibly being TRBD1 (6 bases). CDR3 length equals 16 residues. Germline loops: CDR1 MDHEN, CDR2 SYDVKM. Trimming pared 5 bases from V and 0 bases from J, leaving 17 bases between. The CDR3 DNA is TGTGCCAGCAGTCCCGTAAGGGGGAGAAGCTCCTACGAGCAGTACTTC. Translation: CASSPVRGRSSYEQYF.

This clone was observed a single time. The genes are TRBV11-2 and TRBJ1-6; D might be TRBD1 (5 bases). The CDR3 spans 13 residues. V was pared by 6 bases and J by 5 bases, with 8 bases between. CDR1 and CDR2 (germline): SGHAT, FQNNGV. CDR3 sequence (DNA): TGTGCCAGCAGGACAGAGAATAATTCACCCCTCCACTTT. It codes for CASRTENNSPLHF.

The chain carries TRBV12-3 or TRBV12-4 and TRBJ1-1; D remains ambiguous. V lost 5 bases and J 3 bases, leaving 4 bases between the germline ends. CDR3 length: 11 amino acids. CDR3 residues: CASSLYTEAFF. The CDR3 nucleotides are TGTGCCAGCAGTCTGTACACTGAAGCTTTCTTT.

The rearrangement links TRBV5-4 to TRBJ2-5, with 8 bases lining up with TRBD2. Germline CDR1 and CDR2: SGHNT and YYREEE (reference sequence). The length of the CDR3 is 12 residues. J was trimmed by 4 bases and V by 7 bases; bases with no gene match: 3. The CDR3 sequence is CASSTSGETQYF. The DNA for the CDR3 is TGTGCCAGCTCCACTAGCGGAGAGACCCAGTACTTC.

The genes are TRBV28 and TRBJ2-4, with D possibly being TRBD1 (6 bases). Germline assignment: CDR1 MDHEN and CDR2 SYDVKM. CDR3 size: 12 residues. Deletions cut 7 bases from V and 6 bases from J, with 10 bases between. This chain's CDR3 is CASKAGVNIQYF. DNA for the CDR3: TGTGCCAGCAAGGCAGGGGTAAACATTCAGTACTTC.

The CDR3 DNA is TGTGCTAGTGGTTTGTTCGGACTAGCGGGGTCCTACGAGCAGTACGTC. This encodes CASGLFGLAGSYEQYV. V gene TRBV12-5 combines with J gene TRBJ2-7, with TRBD2 matching over 12 bases. The CDR3 contains 16 residues. Germline loops: CDR1 LGHNT, CDR2 FRNRAP. V trimming: 2 bases; J trimming: 1 base; junction bases outside the gene matches: 3.

V usage is TRBV30 and J usage is TRBJ1-1; D is ambiguous. The CDR3 is 13 residues long. Germline V lookup: CDR1 GTSNPN, CDR2 SVGIG (reference sequence). The germline V and J ends were trimmed by 8 bases and 0 bases, with 13 bases remaining between them. CDR3 coding DNA: TGTGCCCGCTCGGAGGTTCTGAACACTGAAGCTTTCTTT. Protein sequence: CARSEVLNTEAFF.

The V gene is TRBV24-1, the J gene TRBJ2-2; 12 bases are a match to TRBD2. Germline loops: CDR1 KGHDR, CDR2 SFDVKD. The junction had 4 bases not matched to a gene; V was cut back by 2 bases and J by 7 bases. The CDR3 has 16 residues. The CDR3 DNA sequence: TGTGCCACCAGTGATTGGAGGACTAGCGGGATCGGGGAGCTGTTTTTT. Protein: CATSDWRTSGIGELFF.

This chain connects TRBV11-2 to TRBJ2-1, with 9 bases identical to TRBD1. The CDR3 length is 17 residues. Losses at the gene ends were 4 bases for V and 6 bases for J; bases not matched to a gene: 13. The germline V gene encodes CDR1 SGHAT and CDR2 FQNNGV. The CDR3 here is CASSSSMDRGGGNEQFF. The CDR3 DNA sequence: TGTGCCAGCAGCTCCAGCATGGACAGGGGAGGTGGCAATGAGCAGTTCTTC.

The V call is TRBV4-3, the J call TRBJ1-2; D unresolved. The CDR3 runs to 17 residues. V was pared by 0 bases and J by 1 base, with 15 bases between. Germline values: CDR1 LGHNA, CDR2 YSLEER. CDR3 sequence reads: CASSQDIHSSLNYGYTF. CDR3 bases: TGCGCCAGCAGCCAAGATATCCACAGTTCCCTTAACTATGGCTACACCTTC.

This clone was recorded a few times. The chain combines TRBV12-3 or TRBV12-4 with TRBJ1-5; D gene unclear. V was trimmed by 6 bases and J by 3 bases, leaving 9 bases between them. The CDR3 runs 13 residues. CDR3 coding DNA: TGTGCCAGCAGCAGGAGGTTCAATCAGCCCCAGCATTTT. Translation gives CASSRRFNQPQHF.

CDR3 sequence: CASSLRTGLSNQPQHF. CDR3 DNA: TGTGCCAGCAGCTTGCGGACAGGCCTTAGCAATCAGCCCCAGCATTTT. This sequence joins TRBV5-8 and TRBJ1-5, with 7 bases matching TRBD1. Unmatched junction bases numbered 4, after V lost 1 base and J lost 0 bases. Germline CDR1 and CDR2: SGHTS and YDEGEE. The CDR3 length is 16 residues.

In nucleotides, the CDR3 is TGTGCCAGCAGCTCACCGGCGGGAGGGCACACCGGGGAGCTGTTTTTT. Its protein product is CASSSPAGGHTGELFF. The V gene is TRBV7-6, the J gene TRBJ2-2; 9 bases match TRBD2. The germline CDR1 and CDR2 sequences are SGHVS and FNYEAQ. Trimming took 4 bases from V and 3 from J; bases not matched to a gene: 6. The CDR3 runs 16 residues.

V is TRBV9 and J is TRBJ1-3; a possible D gene is TRBD1 (5 bases). Germline CDR1 SGDLS, CDR2 YYNGEE. V gave up 1 base and J gave up 4 bases, with 12 bases separating them. The CDR3 runs to 15 residues. In DNA form, the CDR3 reads TGTGCCAGCAGCGTACGTGGCGGGGACGGAAACACCATATATTTT. This codes for CASSVRGGDGNTIYF.

The chain couples TRBV29-1 to TRBJ2-4; possibly TRBD1 for D (6 bases). Trimming removed 4 bases at V and 3 bases at J, with 13 bases between. CDR3 length: 14 residues. Per germline, CDR1 SQVTM and CDR2 ANQGSEA. The CDR3 DNA sequence: TGCAGCGTTGTTTTACAGGGTGGCAAAAACATTCAGTACTTC. Translated: CSVVLQGGKNIQYF.

V gene TRBV5-3 combines with J gene TRBJ2-5; D call uncertain. TRBV5-3 is an open reading frame, and its role is uncertain. The V gene lost 6 bases and the J gene lost 0 bases, with 3 bases spanning the gap. The CDR3 is made up of 11 amino acids. The CDR3 DNA sequence: TGTGCCAGAACTTACCAAGAGACCCAGTACTTC. It encodes CARTYQETQYF.

The rearrangement uses TRBV28 and TRBJ1-4, with 7 bases that match TRBD1. The V gene end was trimmed by 8 bases and the J gene end by 8 bases; junction bases not matched to a gene: 14. The CDR3 spans 15 residues. Germline-derived CDR1 and CDR2 are MDHEN and SYDVKM. The DNA for the CDR3 is TGTGCCAGCCGGACAGGACGAGCCCGGAGGGAAAAACTGTTTTTT. It specifies CASRTGRARREKLFF.

The chain is built from TRBV7-9 and TRBJ1-5; no clear D. Trimming took off 1 base at V and 2 bases at J, with 15 bases between the two ends. Germline V CDR1 and CDR2: SEHNR, FQNEAQ (reference sequence). The CDR3 runs to 17 residues. CDR3 loop: CASSLDPIGSRNQPQHF. The CDR3 DNA follows: TGTGCCAGCAGCTTAGACCCGATCGGGAGCCGCAATCAGCCCCAGCATTTT.

The chain has TRBV10-3 and TRBJ2-1; TRBD2 matches 13 bases. Germline CDR1 reads ENHRY; CDR2 reads SYGVKD. This CDR3 region has 17 residues. The J segment lost 4 bases and the V segment lost 3 bases, leaving 6 bases of the junction unmatched. The CDR3 sequence: CAISDPSLAGGYNEQFF. The CDR3 DNA reads TGTGCCATCAGTGATCCCTCACTAGCGGGGGGGTACAATGAGCAGTTCTTC.

This chain links TRBV2 with TRBJ1-1; D might be TRBD1 (6 bases). Germline V gene data show CDR1 as SNHLY and CDR2 as FYNNEI. There are 13 residues in the CDR3. Trimming pared 7 bases from V and 1 base from J, leaving 10 bases between. The CDR3 protein is CASTEGGNTEAFF. The CDR3 bases are TGTGCCAGCACAGAAGGGGGGAACACTGAAGCTTTCTTT.

V and J are TRBV19 and TRBJ1-2; unclear D gene. The CDR3 runs to 13 residues. Trimming took off 2 bases at V and 10 bases at J, with 14 bases between the two ends. CDR1 LNHDA and CDR2 SQIVND come from the germline V gene (reference sequence). In DNA form, the CDR3 reads TGTGCCAGTAGTATAAATAAACAGTCAGTCTACACCTTC. Protein sequence: CASSINKQSVYTF.

This rearrangement joins TRBV3-1 (or the pseudogene TRBV3-2) to TRBJ2-7, with a possible D match to TRBD2 (5 bases). CDR1 and CDR2 (germline): LGHDT, YNNKEL (reference sequence). The CDR3 has 12 residues. Trimming shortened V by 3 bases and J by 7 bases, and 10 bases separated the two germline ends. CDR3 in amino acids: CASSQPPGEQYF. Written as DNA, the CDR3 is TGTGCCAGCAGCCAGCCCCCGGGGGAGCAGTACTTC.

This chain connects TRBV20-1 to TRBJ1-1; D not resolved. Germline V gene lookup returns CDR1 DFQATT and CDR2 SNEGSKA (reference sequence). The CDR3 length is 11 residues. V shed 5 bases and J shed 6 bases, with 10 bases lying between them. The CDR3 here is CSASPVAEAFF. The CDR3, as DNA: TGCAGTGCTTCGCCGGTCGCTGAAGCTTTCTTT.

This rearrangement joins TRBV13 to TRBJ2-2; tentatively, D is TRBD1 (5 bases). Germline CDR1 is PRHDT and CDR2 is FYEKMQ (reference sequence). V dropped 3 bases and J dropped 4 bases, with 12 bases sitting between them. The CDR3 is 15 amino acids. The CDR3 DNA reads TGTGCCAGCAGCTTCCGCCCTAGGGGCACCGGGGAGCTGTTTTTT. This gives the protein CASSFRPRGTGELFF.